The rows below give T cell receptor beta chains drawn from one sample of a study of T cell changes during pregnancy in multiple sclerosis. Here immunoSEQ multiplex PCR was the method, and the copy in TCRdb shows in-frame clones only, minus some. The sample lists roughly 36,000 clones, approximately 91% occurring once. The input for sequencing was peripheral blood, taken in the second trimester of pregnancy. The receptors here all came from a female donor in good health, enrolled as a control in a pregnancy study. Both conserved end residues are part of each CDR3. A D gene is named only where the DNA matches it firmly. Clone size is shown for a subset of rows, as once, few, many or a class of expanded clone.

.,once,TRBV5-1,14,TRBJ1-2,CASSLAGQIYGYTF,TGCGCCAGCAGCTTGGCCGGACAGATCTATGGCTACACCTTC
TRBD1,.,TRBV5-1,17,TRBJ2-7,CASSVYALDRGDYEQYF,TGCGCCAGCAGCGTATACGCACTTGACAGGGGGGACTACGAGCAGTACTTC
.,.,TRBV27,15,TRBJ2-5,CASSPGPSYQETQYF,TGTGCCAGCAGTCCAGGGCCCAGTTACCAAGAGACCCAGTACTTC
TRBD1,once,TRBV13,16,TRBJ2-1,CASLPLRDSPYNEQFF,TGTGCCAGCCTACCCCTTCGGGACAGCCCCTACAATGAGCAGTTCTTC
TRBD1,few,TRBV9,15,TRBJ1-6,CASSAGTDDNLPLHF,TGTGCCAGCAGCGCCGGGACAGACGATAATTTACCCCTCCACTTT
.,once,TRBV7-9,16,TRBJ1-2,CASRAAGYPSNYGYTF,TGTGCCAGCAGGGCCGCAGGGTATCCTTCTAACTATGGCTACACCTTC
.,.,TRBV11-2,15,TRBJ2-2,CASSPLAPNTGELFF,TGTGCCAGCAGCCCACTAGCTCCGAACACCGGGGAGCTGTTTTTT
TRBD1,.,TRBV9,15,TRBJ1-1,CASSAHTGGMTEAFF,TGTGCCAGCAGCGCCCACACAGGGGGCATGACTGAAGCTTTCTTT
TRBD2,.,TRBV2,15,TRBJ2-2,CASSGTSGNTGELFF,TGTGCCAGCAGTGGGACTAGCGGAAACACCGGGGAGCTGTTTTTT
.,.,TRBV5-1,14,TRBJ2-7,CASSSMTGSYEQYF,TGCGCCAGCAGCTCCATGACGGGATCCTACGAGCAGTACTTC
TRBD1,.,TRBV5-1,15,TRBJ1-4,CASSLDGTGGEKLFF,TGCGCCAGCAGCTTGGACGGGACAGGGGGCGAAAAACTGTTTTTT
.,.,TRBV11-2,17,TRBJ1-3,CASSLQFPREGGNTIYF,TGTGCCAGCAGCTTACAATTCCCCAGGGAGGGTGGAAACACCATATATTTT
.,.,TRBV11-2,14,TRBJ1-2,CASSSARGYYGYTF,TGTGCCAGCAGCTCAGCTCGGGGTTACTATGGCTACACCTTC
TRBD2,.,TRBV6-1,15,TRBJ2-7,CASSRSAGETDEQYF,TGTGCCAGCAGTCGCTCAGCGGGAGAAACGGACGAGCAGTACTTC
.,once,TRBV2,13,TRBJ1-2,CASSLRHSYGYTF,TGTGCCAGCAGTCTGCGGCACTCCTATGGCTACACCTTC
.,.,TRBV5-6,17,TRBJ2-4,CASTGGGPSIAKNIQYF,TGTGCCAGCACTGGGGGAGGACCGTCCATAGCCAAAAACATTCAGTACTTC
.,once,TRBV5-1,16,TRBJ2-5,CASSLAGRAYQETQYF,TGTGCCAGCAGCTTGGCCGGCAGGGCGTACCAAGAGACCCAGTACTTC
TRBD1,.,TRBV27,15,TRBJ1-3,CASSAGQGARGTIYF,TGTGCCAGCAGTGCCGGACAGGGGGCGCGGGGCACCATATATTTT
TRBD1,.,TRBV19,15,TRBJ2-7,CASRTTGTGSYEQYF,TGTGCCAGTAGGACTACCGGGACAGGTTCCTACGAGCAGTACTTC
.,.,TRBV4-2,20,TRBJ2-3,CASSQVGQLAGGSSTDTQYF,TGTGCCAGCAGCCAAGTGGGCCAATTAGCAGGAGGGTCTAGCACAGATACGCAGTATTTT
.,.,TRBV7-3,15,TRBJ2-1,CASSLGLLSYNEQFF,TGTGCCAGCAGCTTGGGACTGTTGTCCTACAATGAGCAGTTCTTC
.,few,TRBV5-1,17,TRBJ2-7,CASSLPHLAGGSYEQYF,TGCGCCAGCAGCCTACCCCACCTCGCTGGGGGCAGCTACGAGCAGTACTTC
TRBD1,.,TRBV19,18,TRBJ1-1,CASSGTGGTSSKGTEAFF,TGTGCCAGTAGCGGGACAGGGGGCACGTCGTCTAAAGGGACTGAAGCTTTCTTT
.,.,TRBV2,16,TRBJ2-2,CASSGAYLSNTGELFF,TGTGCCAGCAGTGGGGCCTACTTATCGAACACCGGGGAGCTGTTTTTT
.,.,TRBV6-5,14,TRBJ1-2,CASIKQGSRWGYTF,TGTGCCAGCATCAAACAGGGTTCGCGGTGGGGCTACACCTTC
.,.,TRBV6-4,15,TRBJ2-1,CASSVDSLGSNEQFF,TGTGCCAGCAGCGTGGACTCCCTAGGGAGCAATGAGCAGTTCTTC
TRBD1,once,TRBV25-1,15,TRBJ2-2,CASRGTGSLTGELFF,TGTGCCAGCAGGGGGACAGGCTCACTCACCGGGGAGCTGTTTTTT
.,.,TRBV15,15,TRBJ1-3,CATSRFPSSGNTIYF,TGTGCCACCAGCAGGTTCCCTAGCTCTGGAAACACCATATATTTT
.,.,TRBV5-1,16,TRBJ2-3,CASSLDRGNAADTQYF,TGCGCCAGCAGCTTGGATAGGGGCAACGCCGCAGATACGCAGTATTTT
.,.,TRBV6-1,17,TRBJ1-6,CASSDLDLSSYNSPLHF,TGTGCCAGCAGTGATCTCGATTTGAGCTCCTATAATTCACCCCTCCACTTT
TRBD1,.,TRBV5-8,18,TRBJ2-4,CASSLAGNTGVAKNIQYF,TGTGCCAGCAGCTTGGCGGGGAATACAGGGGTAGCCAAAAACATTCAGTACTTC
.,.,TRBV5-6,16,TRBJ2-3,CASSLGMVLGTDTQYF,TGTGCCAGCAGCTTGGGGATGGTGCTAGGTACAGATACGCAGTATTTT
TRBD2,.,TRBV29-1,14,TRBJ2-5,CSVGGGRLQETQYF,TGCAGCGTTGGCGGGGGGCGACTCCAAGAGACCCAGTACTTC
TRBD1,.,TRBV4-3,15,TRBJ2-3,CASSQIGQGTDTQYF,TGCGCCAGCAGCCAAATCGGACAGGGGACAGATACGCAGTATTTT
TRBD1,.,TRBV4-2,14,TRBJ2-7,CASSHDLRDSEQYF,TGTGCCAGCAGCCATGACCTCCGGGACAGCGAGCAGTACTTC
.,.,TRBV7-3,17,TRBJ2-3,CASSLAGSAAGADTQYF,TGTGCCAGCAGCCTCGCCGGTAGTGCGGCCGGCGCAGATACGCAGTATTTT
TRBD2,.,TRBV7-2,15,TRBJ2-5,CASSSSSGPQETQYF,TGTGCCAGCAGCTCTTCTAGCGGGCCGCAAGAGACCCAGTACTTC
.,.,TRBV6-5,16,TRBJ1-4,CASSYSDMDRNEKLFF,TGTGCCAGCAGTTACTCGGATATGGACAGAAATGAAAAACTGTTTTTT
.,.,TRBV5-4,15,TRBJ1-1,CASSLEPTMNTEAFF,TGTGCCAGCAGCTTGGAGCCCACGATGAACACTGAAGCTTTCTTT
.,.,TRBV7-3,14,TRBJ2-7,CASSPDTFSYEQYF,TGTGCCAGCAGCCCGGACACCTTCTCCTACGAGCAGTACTTC